This T cell receptor beta chain was identified in a study of blood T cell repertoires in COVID-19. In the source study's methods: Nucleated cell counts were estimated from reference gene primer amplification. Assay: immunoSEQ multiplex PCR; the TCRdb copy retains only in-frame clones and omits some. Clone size and the V and J calls come from that table; the DNA yielded D and trimming. The table lists over 35,000 clones, less than 85% of them singletons. V lost 5 bases to trimming and J lost 0 bases; unmatched junction nucleotides: 3. The germline gives CDR1 SGHAT, CDR2 FQNNGV. The CDR3 is 14 residues long.

The sequence came from a man in his sixties or seventies with acute or convalescent COVID-19. The specimen sequenced was peripheral blood. The rearrangement joins TRBV11-2 to TRBJ2-7; 8 bases are a match to TRBD2. The CDR3 sequence: CASSHGTSSYEQYF. CDR3 bases: TGTGCCAGCAGCCACGGGACTAGCTCCTACGAGCAGTACTTC.